This TCR beta chain derives from a study of blood T cells in healthy people across ages. Note on this clonotype: Its antigen is not known.

Notes on the study in general: Significant beta diversity loss was already apparent by age approximately 40, declining roughly linearly. Both naive CD4+ cell counts and diversity were greater in long-lived donors than in aged donors. No conclusive comparison of naive versus antigen-experienced cells was possible with unsorted PBMCs.

A second PCR, run for 7 to 11 cycles, used a sample-barcoded 5' primer plus a J-beta primer mix. TCRdb re-called the 5' RACE reads through MiXCR, storing one row per CDR3 protein. The sample gives about 580,000 distinct CDR3 sequences, around 50% of which show up once; about 22% is in the top ten. The sequence was collected from a man older than 75 in good health. Sequencing used blood.

CDR3 nucleotides: TGTGCCTGGAGTGTACTAACGAACACTGAAGCTTTCTTT. Protein: CAWSVLTNTEAFF. The rearrangement joins TRBV30 to TRBJ1-1; no firm D call. This CDR3 has 13 residues. Germline loops: CDR1 GTSNPN, CDR2 SVGIG (reference sequence). Trimming removed 0 bases at V and 1 base at J, with 6 bases between.